A selection of T cell receptor beta chains follows, all from one sample in a study of blood T cell repertoires in COVID-19. Sequencing was performed with immunoSEQ multiplex PCR; in TCRdb, only in-frame clones are kept and a portion is missing. Counted here are roughly 200,000 clones, less than 90% occurring once; the ten biggest clones make up around 1.6%. Material: peripheral blood. Source of these receptors: a man between 70 and 80 years old with acute or convalescent COVID-19. Each CDR3 is given without its conserved first and last residue. Each record gives: J gene, CDR3 length, clone size, V gene, CDR3 protein. A clone size is listed for some rows: how often the clone was seen (once, few, many), or a class if it is expanded.

>TRBJ1-1|14|few|TRBV28
ASILGGGGRRAEAF
>TRBJ2-5|13|.|TRBV5-5
ASMGAFLSQETQY
>TRBJ1-2|12|.|TRBV19
ASSLLGAGYGYT
>TRBJ2-7|9|once|TRBV18
ASRMEHEQY
>TRBJ1-2|11|.|TRBV15
ATSSDSPGGYT
>TRBJ2-7|13|few|TRBV5-1
ASSLGNSGTYEQY
>TRBJ2-3|12|.|TRBV5-1
ASSVTGGTDTQY
>TRBJ1-4|11|.|TRBV30
AWQKMTNEKLF
>TRBJ2-1|14|.|TRBV5-1
ASSRGTSGTYNEQF
>TRBJ2-3|14|.|TRBV5-1
ASSSPTSGIKDTQY
>TRBJ2-2|10|.|TRBV3-1/TRBV3-2
ASSQAGRGLF
>TRBJ2-7|10|.|TRBV10-2
ASSSSGYEQY
>TRBJ2-3|14|.|TRBV5-1
ASSKLGTGVPDTQY
>TRBJ2-2|11|.|TRBV14
ASSQQYTGELF
>TRBJ2-1|10|.|TRBV2
ASKYFYNEQF
>TRBJ1-4|13|.|TRBV2
ASSEDRGGSEKLF
>TRBJ2-5|15|.|TRBV25-1
ASSELQKTGVQETQY
>TRBJ1-3|16|.|TRBV19
ASSSHPGQGISGNTIY
>TRBJ2-2|14|.|TRBV23-1
ASSQSGRWNTGELF
>TRBJ2-1|13|.|TRBV15
ATSREQQPYNEQF
>TRBJ1-6|13|.|TRBV7-8
ASSGTGDYNSPLH
>TRBJ1-2|11|.|TRBV27
ASRPGVNYGYT
>TRBJ2-3|14|.|TRBV28
ASSQPLRDGSDTQY
>TRBJ2-7|12|.|TRBV7-6
ASSLETGQTEQY
>TRBJ1-6|14|once|TRBV7-6
ASSLEDRRSGSPLH
>TRBJ2-7|12|.|TRBV19
ASTSGTGSYEQY
>TRBJ2-3|14|few|TRBV6-2/TRBV6-3
ASSSLVRTRPDTQY
>TRBJ2-1|11|.|TRBV10-2
ASSEVKRDEQF
>TRBJ2-7|10|.|TRBV29-1
STSGTGVEQY
>TRBJ2-4|13|.|TRBV11-3
ASSFPQGAKNIQY
>TRBJ2-3|11|once|TRBV6-5
ASRIAGTDTQY
>TRBJ2-7|12|.|TRBV7-3
ASSSSGSSYEQY
>TRBJ1-6|13|.|TRBV18
ASSTGQGLNSPLH
>TRBJ2-3|12|few|TRBV28
ASSGGGDTDTQY
>TRBJ1-1|12|.|TRBV5-1
ASSLRQPPAQAF
>TRBJ1-3|13|once|TRBV6-5
ASSYNRGSGNTIY